The 18 T cell receptor beta chains below all came from one sample that was sequenced in a study of blood T cell repertoires in COVID-19 (dated by TCRdb to between 2020 and 2021). The library was built by means of the immunoSEQ multiplex PCR assay. TCRdb stores this immuneACCESS table with in-frame sequences only. Part of the clones is absent; in the studies checked, under half of the shortfall reflects unresolved V genes, and no reason is known for the rest. The sample table lists about 130,000 clones, around three quarters of them with a count of one. 30% to 45% of the sample belongs to the ten largest clones. The specimen sequenced was peripheral blood. The receptors shown here come from a man aged 35 to 55 with active or convalescent COVID-19.

This rearrangement joins TRBV27 to TRBJ1-1, with TRBD1 matching 10 bases. The CDR3 runs 15 residues. V trimming: 5 bases; J trimming: 6 bases; junction bases outside the gene matches: 9. Germline assignment: CDR1 MNHEY and CDR2 SMNVEV (reference sequence). The CDR3 nucleotides read TGTGCCAGCAGTATATTAGGGACAGGGGCCCCTGAAGCTTTCTTT. Translated, it gives CASSILGTGAPEAFF.

This clone turned up a few times. DNA of the CDR3: TGTGCCAGCAGCCAGATGAGCTCCTACAATGAGCAGTTCTTC. Translated, it gives CASSQMSSYNEQFF. V is TRBV14 and J is TRBJ2-1; D ambiguous. The germline V gene has CDR1 SGHDN and CDR2 FVKESK. The CDR3 runs to 14 residues. Trimming removed 3 bases at V and 0 bases at J, with 6 bases between.

V is TRBV6-5 and J is TRBJ2-3, with D perhaps TRBD2 (5 bases). V was cut by 4 bases and J by 7 bases, with 18 bases left in between. The germline V gene has CDR1 MNHEY and CDR2 SVGAGI. CDR3 length: 15 residues. The CDR3: CASSLDFRPSNTQYF. The DNA for the CDR3 is TGTGCCAGCAGTTTGGACTTCCGGCCATCGAATACGCAGTATTTT.

J is TRBJ1-2 and V is TRBV24-1; D unresolved. The CDR3 length is 14 residues. The V and J ends lost 0 bases and 4 bases respectively, with 8 bases between them. Germline V CDR1 and CDR2: KGHDR, SFDVKD. The CDR3 DNA reads TGTGCCACCAGTGATTTGCATGTGAGCTATGGCTACACCTTC. Its translation is CATSDLHVSYGYTF.

V and J are TRBV7-7 and TRBJ2-5, with 8 bases identical to TRBD2. CDR1 is SSHAT and CDR2 is FNYEAQ in the germline V gene (reference sequence). The ends lost 1 base at V and 4 bases at J; junction bases unmatched: 8. CDR3 size: 16 residues. The DNA of the CDR3 is TGTGCCAGCAGCTTAGAGTTAAGCGGGGGAAGAGAGACCCAGTACTTC. This sequence encodes CASSLELSGGRETQYF. The complete variable domain, with remaining parts taken from reference TRBV7-7 and TRBJ2-5, reads GAGVSQSPRYKVTKRGQDVTLRCDPISSHATLYWYQQALGQGPEFLTYFNYEAQPDKSGLPSDRFSAERPEGSISTLTIQRTEQRDSAMYRCASSLELSGGRETQYFGPGTRLLVL.

This rearrangement joins TRBV6-5 to TRBJ2-3; D is ambiguous. Germline values: CDR1 MNHEY, CDR2 SVGAGI. The CDR3 sequence is 14 residues long. V shed 0 bases and J shed 3 bases, with 7 bases lying between them. The DNA for the CDR3 is TGTGCCAGCAGTTACTCGACTGCAACAGATACGCAGTATTTT. The encoded protein is CASSYSTATDTQYF.

The V gene is TRBV6-5, the J gene TRBJ1-3, with a tentative D call TRBD1 (6 bases). V was trimmed by 6 bases and J by 8 bases, leaving 17 bases between them. This CDR3 region has 14 residues. Germline lookup yields CDR1 MNHEY and CDR2 SVGAGI. The CDR3 DNA is TGTGCCAGCAGGGATCAGTGGGACACCTACACCATATATTTT. It encodes CASRDQWDTYTIYF.

The gene calls are TRBV27 and TRBJ1-2; D unclear. The CDR3 loop spans 13 amino acids. V was shortened by 0 bases and J by 6 bases, with 8 bases between the two germline ends. Germline assignment: CDR1 MNHEY and CDR2 SMNVEV (reference sequence). CDR3 bases: TGTGCCAGCAGTTTATCGTACACGAATGGCTACACCTTC. Translation: CASSLSYTNGYTF.

The rearrangement links TRBV7-2 to TRBJ2-3; TRBD2 matches 9 bases. Germline V gene lookup returns CDR1 SGHTA and CDR2 FQGNSA. Germline trimming cut 5 bases from V and 5 bases from J; bases unmatched to any gene: 8. This CDR3 has 15 amino acids. CDR3 nucleotide sequence: TGTGCCAGCAGCCAGGGGCGGGGGGGCATAGATACGCAGTATTTT. This gives the protein CASSQGRGGIDTQYF.

This chain links TRBV5-4 with TRBJ2-3; D not resolved. The ends were cut back, 2 bases at V and 3 bases at J, with 7 bases in the middle. Germline lookup yields CDR1 SGHNT and CDR2 YYREEE (reference sequence). CDR3 length: 13 residues. Written as DNA, the CDR3 is TGTGCCAGCAGCTTTTCAGGTACAGATACGCAGTATTTT. As protein: CASSFSGTDTQYF.

V and J are TRBV6-5 and TRBJ2-7; TRBD1 agrees at 7 bases. CDR1 and CDR2 from the germline V gene are MNHEY and SVGAGI. With 7 bases clipped from V and 2 bases from J, the junction kept 2 bases outside the gene matches. This CDR3 is built from 12 residues. CDR3 DNA: TGTGCCAGCACCGGGACAGCCTACGAGCAGTACTTC. It translates to CASTGTAYEQYF.

The chain links TRBV6-4 to TRBJ1-4; no clear D gene. Trimming removed 0 bases from V and 8 bases from J, with 7 bases in between. This CDR3 is built from 13 residues. Germline V gives CDR1 MRHNA, CDR2 SNTAGT. CDR3: CASSDSAGEKLFF. The CDR3, as DNA: TGTGCCAGCAGTGACTCTGCGGGGGAAAAACTGTTTTTT.

A note on this clone: Other DNA sequences of this sample code for an identical CDR3. V gene TRBV12-3 or TRBV12-4 combines with J gene TRBJ2-7; D is possibly TRBD1 (5 bases). Trimming stripped 4 bases from V and 0 bases from J, with 7 bases between. The CDR3 loop spans 13 amino acids. This chain's CDR3 is CASSSDSSYEQYF. In DNA, the CDR3 is TGTGCCAGCAGTTCTGACAGCTCCTACGAGCAGTACTTC.

The V call is TRBV7-9, the J call TRBJ1-1, with D perhaps TRBD1 (5 bases). Germline V gives CDR1 SEHNR, CDR2 FQNEAQ (reference sequence). Trimming shortened V by 4 bases and J by 3 bases, and 9 bases separated the two germline ends. This CDR3 comprises 13 residues. The CDR3 DNA is TGTGCCAGCAGCTCGGACATGGACACTGAAGCTTTCTTT. Translating it yields CASSSDMDTEAFF. Filled out from reference TRBV7-9 and TRBJ1-1, the complete variable domain reads DTGVSQNPRHKITKRGQNVTFRCDPISEHNRLYWYRQTLGQGPEFLTYFQNEAQLEKSRLLSDRFSAERPKGSFSTLEIQRTEQGDSAMYLCASSSDMDTEAFFGQGTRLTVV.

CDR3 region: CASRQGEDTYNEQFF. Written as DNA, the CDR3 is TGTGCCAGTAGACAGGGGGAAGATACCTACAATGAGCAGTTCTTC. V gene TRBV19 combines with J gene TRBJ2-1; 8 nucleotides line up with TRBD1. V shed 6 bases and J 2 bases; nucleotides not matched to a gene: 6. Germline CDR1 and CDR2: LNHDA and SQIVND (reference sequence). There are 15 residues in the CDR3.

The chain recombines TRBV10-3 with TRBJ1-6; TRBD1 is a possible D gene (5 bases). CDR1 is ENHRY, CDR2 SYGVKD, per germline. The CDR3 loop spans 16 amino acids. Trimming stripped 3 bases from V and 4 bases from J, with 13 bases between. CDR3 in amino acids: CAISERGTAYNSPLHF. The CDR3 nucleotides read TGTGCCATCAGTGAACGGGGGACGGCTTATAATTCACCCCTCCACTTT.

V gene TRBV5-6 combines with J gene TRBJ2-3; 7 nucleotides match TRBD2. The ends lost 1 base at V and 1 base at J; junction bases unmatched: 0. The CDR3 has 14 amino acids. Germline-derived CDR1 and CDR2 are SGHDT and YYEEEE. CDR3 sequence: CASSLSGGTDTQYF. DNA of the CDR3: TGTGCCAGCAGCTTGAGCGGGGGCACAGATACGCAGTATTTT. The full variable domain, completed using reference TRBV5-6 and TRBJ2-3, is DAGVTQSPTHLIKTRGQQVTLRCSPKSGHDTVSWYQQALGQGPQFIFQYYEEEERQRGNFPDRFSGHQFPNYSSELNVNALLLGDSALYLCASSLSGGTDTQYFGPGTRLTVL.

This clone showed up just a few times. The chain is built from TRBV7-9 and TRBJ2-1, with 8 bases matching TRBD2. Germline lookup yields CDR1 SEHNR and CDR2 FQNEAQ (reference sequence). Trimming cost V 10 bases and J 0 bases; bases outside gene matches: 8. There are 15 residues in the CDR3. CDR3 residues: CATQYSGSSYNEQFF. The DNA for the CDR3 is TGTGCCACGCAATACAGCGGGAGCTCCTACAATGAGCAGTTCTTC.